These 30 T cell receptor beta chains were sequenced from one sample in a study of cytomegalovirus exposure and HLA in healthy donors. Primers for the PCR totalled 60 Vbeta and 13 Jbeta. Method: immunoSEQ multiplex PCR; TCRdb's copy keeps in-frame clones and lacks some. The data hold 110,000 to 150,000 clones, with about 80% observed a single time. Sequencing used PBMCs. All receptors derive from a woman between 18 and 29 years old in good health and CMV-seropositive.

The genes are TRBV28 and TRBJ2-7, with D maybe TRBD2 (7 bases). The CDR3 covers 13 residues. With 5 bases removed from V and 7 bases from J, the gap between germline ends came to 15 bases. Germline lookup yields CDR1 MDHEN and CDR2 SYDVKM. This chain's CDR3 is CASSRGGVEEQYF. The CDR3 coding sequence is TGTGCCAGCAGTAGGGGGGGAGTAGAAGAGCAGTACTTC.

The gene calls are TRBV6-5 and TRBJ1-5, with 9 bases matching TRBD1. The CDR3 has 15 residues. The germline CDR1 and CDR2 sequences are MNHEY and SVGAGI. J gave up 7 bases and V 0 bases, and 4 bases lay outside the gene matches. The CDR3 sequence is CASSYSNRGLQPQHF. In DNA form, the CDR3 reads TGTGCCAGCAGTTACTCCAACAGGGGGCTACAGCCCCAGCATTTT.

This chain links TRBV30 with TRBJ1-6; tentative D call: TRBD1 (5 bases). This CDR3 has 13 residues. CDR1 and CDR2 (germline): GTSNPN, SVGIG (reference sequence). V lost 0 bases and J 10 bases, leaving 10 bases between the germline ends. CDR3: CAWSVRRGSPLHF. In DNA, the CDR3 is TGTGCCTGGAGTGTACGGAGGGGATCACCCCTCCACTTT.

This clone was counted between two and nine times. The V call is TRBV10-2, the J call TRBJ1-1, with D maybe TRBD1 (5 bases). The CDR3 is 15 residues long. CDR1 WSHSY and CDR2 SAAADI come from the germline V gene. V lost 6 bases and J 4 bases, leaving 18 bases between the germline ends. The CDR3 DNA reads TGCGCCAGCAGCCCTTCGGAAGGGGAAGCCACTGAAGCTTTCTTT. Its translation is CASSPSEGEATEAFF.

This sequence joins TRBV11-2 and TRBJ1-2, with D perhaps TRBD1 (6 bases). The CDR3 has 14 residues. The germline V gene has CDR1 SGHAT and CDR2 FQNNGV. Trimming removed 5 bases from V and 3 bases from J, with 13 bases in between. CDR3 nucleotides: TGTGCCAGCAGCGAAGGACAGACCTACTATGGCTACACCTTC. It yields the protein CASSEGQTYYGYTF.

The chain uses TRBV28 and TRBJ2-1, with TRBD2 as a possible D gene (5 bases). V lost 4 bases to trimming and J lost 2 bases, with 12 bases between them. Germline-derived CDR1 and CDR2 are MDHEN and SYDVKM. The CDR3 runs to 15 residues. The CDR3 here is CASSSGRVTYNEQFF. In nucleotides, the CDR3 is TGTGCCAGCAGTTCCGGGCGGGTAACCTACAATGAGCAGTTCTTC. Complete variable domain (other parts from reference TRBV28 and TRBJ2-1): DVKVTQSSRYLVKRTGEKVFLECVQDMDHENMFWYRQDPGLGLRLIYFSYDVKMKEKGDIPEGYSVSREKKERFSLILESASTNQTSMYLCASSSGRVTYNEQFFGPGTRLTVL.

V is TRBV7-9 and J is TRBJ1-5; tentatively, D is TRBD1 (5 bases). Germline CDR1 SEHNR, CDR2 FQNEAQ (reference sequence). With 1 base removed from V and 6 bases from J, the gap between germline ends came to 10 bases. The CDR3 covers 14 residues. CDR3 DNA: TGTGCCAGCAGCTTAGGGCAGGGATTTCAGCCCCAGCATTTT. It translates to CASSLGQGFQPQHF.

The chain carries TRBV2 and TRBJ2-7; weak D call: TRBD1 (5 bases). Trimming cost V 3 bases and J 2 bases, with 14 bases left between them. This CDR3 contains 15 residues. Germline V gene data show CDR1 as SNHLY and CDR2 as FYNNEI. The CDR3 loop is CASSEGRKGPYEQYF. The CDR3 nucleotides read TGTGCCAGCAGTGAGGGCCGTAAGGGGCCCTACGAGCAGTACTTC.

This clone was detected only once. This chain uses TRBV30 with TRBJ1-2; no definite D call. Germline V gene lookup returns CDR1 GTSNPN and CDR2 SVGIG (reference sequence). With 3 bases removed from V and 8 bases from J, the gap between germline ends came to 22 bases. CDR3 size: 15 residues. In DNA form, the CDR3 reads TGTGCCTGGAGGTTGGTGGCCCGAGGCGTATACGGCTACACCTTC. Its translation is CAWRLVARGVYGYTF. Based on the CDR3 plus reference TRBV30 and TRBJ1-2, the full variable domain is SQTIHQWPATLVQPVGSPLSLECTVEGTSNPNLYWYRQAAGRGLQLLFYSVGIGQISSEVPQNLSASRPQDRQFILSSKKLLLSDSGFYLCAWRLVARGVYGYTFGSGTRLTVV.

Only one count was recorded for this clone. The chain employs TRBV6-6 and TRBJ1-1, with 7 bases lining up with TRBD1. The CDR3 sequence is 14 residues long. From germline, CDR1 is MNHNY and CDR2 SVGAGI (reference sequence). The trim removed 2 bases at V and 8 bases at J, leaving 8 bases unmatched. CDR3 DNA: TGTGCCAGCAGTTACCGCGCCAAGACAGGGGAAGCTTTCTTT. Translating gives CASSYRAKTGEAFF.

The CDR3 region is CAWTQRGGSSGNTIYF. DNA for the CDR3: TGTGCCTGGACCCAAAGGGGGGGGAGCTCTGGAAACACCATATATTTT. The rearrangement links TRBV30 to TRBJ1-3, with D possibly being TRBD1 (6 bases). The V end was cut by 4 bases, the J end by 0 bases, with 16 bases between. The CDR3 extends over 16 amino acids. In germline, CDR1 is GTSNPN, CDR2 SVGIG (reference sequence). The entire variable domain, with the rest obtained from reference TRBV30 and TRBJ1-3, is as follows: SQTIHQWPATLVQPVGSPLSLECTVEGTSNPNLYWYRQAAGRGLQLLFYSVGIGQISSEVPQNLSASRPQDRQFILSSKKLLLSDSGFYLCAWTQRGGSSGNTIYFGEGSWLTVV.

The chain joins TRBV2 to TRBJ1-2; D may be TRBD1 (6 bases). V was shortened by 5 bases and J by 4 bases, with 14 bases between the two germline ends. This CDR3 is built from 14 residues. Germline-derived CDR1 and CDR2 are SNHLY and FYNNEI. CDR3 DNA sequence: TGTGCCAGCAGTCAGGACAGAGATATCTATGGCTACACCTTC. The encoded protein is CASSQDRDIYGYTF.

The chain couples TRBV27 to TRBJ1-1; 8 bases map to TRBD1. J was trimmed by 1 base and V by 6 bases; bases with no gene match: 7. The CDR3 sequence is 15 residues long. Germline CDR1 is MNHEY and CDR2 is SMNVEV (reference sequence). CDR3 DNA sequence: TGTGCCAGCAGCGGGCTAGGGACAGGGAACACTGAAGCTTTCTTT. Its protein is CASSGLGTGNTEAFF.

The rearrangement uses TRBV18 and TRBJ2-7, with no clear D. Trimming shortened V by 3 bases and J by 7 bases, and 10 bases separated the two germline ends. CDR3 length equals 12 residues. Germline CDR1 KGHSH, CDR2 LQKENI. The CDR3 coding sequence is TGTGCCAGCTCACCTTCAGTGTTTGAGCAGTACTTC. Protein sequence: CASSPSVFEQYF.

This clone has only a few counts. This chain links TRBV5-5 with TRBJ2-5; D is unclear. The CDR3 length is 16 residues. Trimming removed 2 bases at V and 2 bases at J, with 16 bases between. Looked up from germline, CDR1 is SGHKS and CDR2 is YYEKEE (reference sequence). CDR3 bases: TGTGCCAGCAGCTTAGTTGAACAGATCGGTCAAGAGACCCAGTACTTC. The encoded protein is CASSLVEQIGQETQYF. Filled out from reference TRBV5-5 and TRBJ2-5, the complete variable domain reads DAGVTQSPTHLIKTRGQQVTLRCSPISGHKSVSWYQQVLGQGPQFIFQYYEKEERGRGNFPDRFSARQFPNYSSELNVNALLLGDSALYLCASSLVEQIGQETQYFGPGTRLLVL.

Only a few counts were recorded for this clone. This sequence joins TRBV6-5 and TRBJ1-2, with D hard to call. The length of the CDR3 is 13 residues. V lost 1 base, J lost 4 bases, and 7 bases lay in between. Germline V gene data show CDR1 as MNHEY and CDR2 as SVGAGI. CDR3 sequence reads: CASSYFGSYGYTF. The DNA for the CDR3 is TGTGCCAGCAGTTACTTCGGTTCCTATGGCTACACCTTC.

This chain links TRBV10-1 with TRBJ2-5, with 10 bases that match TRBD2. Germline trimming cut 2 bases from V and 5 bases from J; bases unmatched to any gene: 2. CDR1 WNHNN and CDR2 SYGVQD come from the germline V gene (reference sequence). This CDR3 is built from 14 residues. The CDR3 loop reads CASSETGLAETQYF. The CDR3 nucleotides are TGCGCCAGCAGTGAGACGGGACTAGCGGAGACCCAGTACTTC.

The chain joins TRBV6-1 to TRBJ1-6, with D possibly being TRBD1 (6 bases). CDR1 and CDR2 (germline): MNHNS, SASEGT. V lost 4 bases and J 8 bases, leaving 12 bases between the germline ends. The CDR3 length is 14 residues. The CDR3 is CASSGDRMDSPLHF. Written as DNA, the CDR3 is TGTGCCAGCAGTGGAGACAGGATGGATTCACCCCTCCACTTT.

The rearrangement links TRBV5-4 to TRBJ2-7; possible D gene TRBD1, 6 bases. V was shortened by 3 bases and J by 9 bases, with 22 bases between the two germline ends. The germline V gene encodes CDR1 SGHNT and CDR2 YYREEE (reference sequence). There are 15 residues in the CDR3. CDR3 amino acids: CASSSAVSRGPGQYF. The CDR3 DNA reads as TGTGCCAGCAGCTCGGCCGTATCCAGGGGCCCGGGGCAGTACTTC. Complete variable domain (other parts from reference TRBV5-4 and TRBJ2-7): ETGVTQSPTHLIKTRGQQVTLRCSSQSGHNTVSWYQQALGQGPQFIFQYYREEENGRGNFPPRFSGLQFPNYSSELNVNALELDDSALYLCASSSAVSRGPGQYFGPGTRLTVT.

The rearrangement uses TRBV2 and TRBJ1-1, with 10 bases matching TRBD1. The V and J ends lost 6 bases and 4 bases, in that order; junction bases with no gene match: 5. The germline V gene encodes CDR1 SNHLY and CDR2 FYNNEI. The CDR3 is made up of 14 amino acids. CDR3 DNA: TGTGCCAGCAGGGACAGGGGGGTATCCACTGAAGCTTTCTTT. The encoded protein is CASRDRGVSTEAFF.

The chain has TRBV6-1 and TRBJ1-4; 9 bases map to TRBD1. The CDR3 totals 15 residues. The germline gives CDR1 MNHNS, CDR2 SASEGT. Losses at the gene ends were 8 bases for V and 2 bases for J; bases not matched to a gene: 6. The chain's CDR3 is CASATGGRTNEKLFF. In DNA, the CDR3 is TGTGCCAGCGCCACAGGGGGCAGGACTAATGAAAAACTGTTTTTT.

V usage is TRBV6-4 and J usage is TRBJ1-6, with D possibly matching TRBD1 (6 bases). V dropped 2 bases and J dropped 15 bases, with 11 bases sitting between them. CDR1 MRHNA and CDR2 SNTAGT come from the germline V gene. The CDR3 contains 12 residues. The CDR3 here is CASSDRGQHLHF. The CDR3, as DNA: TGTGCCAGCAGTGACAGGGGACAACACCTCCACTTT.

The CDR3 is CASSLWGRGARPYNSPLHF. DNA for the CDR3: TGTGCCAGCAGTTTATGGGGGAGGGGCGCCAGGCCCTATAATTCACCCCTCCACTTT. The V call is TRBV28, the J call TRBJ1-6, with D perhaps TRBD1 (5 bases). Trimming took off 0 bases at V and 2 bases at J, with 17 bases between the two ends. Per germline, CDR1 MDHEN and CDR2 SYDVKM. CDR3 length equals 19 residues.

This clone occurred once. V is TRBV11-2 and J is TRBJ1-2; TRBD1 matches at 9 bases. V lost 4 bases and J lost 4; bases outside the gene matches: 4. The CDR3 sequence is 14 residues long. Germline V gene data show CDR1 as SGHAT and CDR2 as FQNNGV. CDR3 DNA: TGTGCCAGCAGCTCCGGACAGGGGACCTATGGCTACACCTTC. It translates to CASSSGQGTYGYTF.

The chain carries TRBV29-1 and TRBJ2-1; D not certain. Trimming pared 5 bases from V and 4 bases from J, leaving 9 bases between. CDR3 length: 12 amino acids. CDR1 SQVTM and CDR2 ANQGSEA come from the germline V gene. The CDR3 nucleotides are TGCAGCGTTCGCGGTAGTTACAATGAGCAGTTCTTC. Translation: CSVRGSYNEQFF.

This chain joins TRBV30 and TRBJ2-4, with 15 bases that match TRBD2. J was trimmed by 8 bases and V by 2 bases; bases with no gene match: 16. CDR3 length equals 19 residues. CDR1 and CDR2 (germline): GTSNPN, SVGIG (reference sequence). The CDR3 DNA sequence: TGTGCCTGGAGTACTTCTCGGACTAGCGGGGGGGCCGGTCGGGACATTCAGTACTTC. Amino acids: CAWSTSRTSGGAGRDIQYF.

In DNA, the CDR3 is TGTGCCAGCACTAATCGCGGGACAGGGAACTATGGCTACACCTTC. Translating it yields CASTNRGTGNYGYTF. This chain links TRBV6-5 with TRBJ1-2; 9 bases line up with TRBD1. Germline CDR1 reads MNHEY; CDR2 reads SVGAGI. The CDR3 has 15 residues. V shed 7 bases, J shed 2 bases, and the junction held 8 bases outside the gene matches.

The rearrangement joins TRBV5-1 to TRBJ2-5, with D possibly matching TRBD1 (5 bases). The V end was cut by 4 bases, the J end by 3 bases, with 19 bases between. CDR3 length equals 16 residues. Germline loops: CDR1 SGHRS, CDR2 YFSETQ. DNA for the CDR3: TGCGCCAGCAGCCCTCCCTGGGCAGGGATTAAAGAGACCCAGTACTTC. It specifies CASSPPWAGIKETQYF. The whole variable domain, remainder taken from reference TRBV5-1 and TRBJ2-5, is KAGVTQTPRYLIKTRGQQVTLSCSPISGHRSVSWYQQTPGQGLQFLFEYFSETQRNKGNFPGRFSGRQFSNSRSEMNVSTLELGDSALYLCASSPPWAGIKETQYFGPGTRLLVL.

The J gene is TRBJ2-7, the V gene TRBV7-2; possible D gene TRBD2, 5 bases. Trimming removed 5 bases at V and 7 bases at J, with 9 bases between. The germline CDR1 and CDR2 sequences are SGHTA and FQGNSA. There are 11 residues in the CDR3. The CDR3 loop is CASSLLAEQYF. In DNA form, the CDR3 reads TGTGCCAGCAGCCTCCTAGCAGAGCAGTACTTC.

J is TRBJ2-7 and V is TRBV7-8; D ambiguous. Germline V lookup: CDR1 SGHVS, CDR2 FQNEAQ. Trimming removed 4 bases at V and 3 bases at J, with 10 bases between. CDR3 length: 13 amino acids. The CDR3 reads CASSSPPFYEQYF. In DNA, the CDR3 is TGTGCCAGCAGCTCTCCCCCGTTCTACGAGCAGTACTTC.